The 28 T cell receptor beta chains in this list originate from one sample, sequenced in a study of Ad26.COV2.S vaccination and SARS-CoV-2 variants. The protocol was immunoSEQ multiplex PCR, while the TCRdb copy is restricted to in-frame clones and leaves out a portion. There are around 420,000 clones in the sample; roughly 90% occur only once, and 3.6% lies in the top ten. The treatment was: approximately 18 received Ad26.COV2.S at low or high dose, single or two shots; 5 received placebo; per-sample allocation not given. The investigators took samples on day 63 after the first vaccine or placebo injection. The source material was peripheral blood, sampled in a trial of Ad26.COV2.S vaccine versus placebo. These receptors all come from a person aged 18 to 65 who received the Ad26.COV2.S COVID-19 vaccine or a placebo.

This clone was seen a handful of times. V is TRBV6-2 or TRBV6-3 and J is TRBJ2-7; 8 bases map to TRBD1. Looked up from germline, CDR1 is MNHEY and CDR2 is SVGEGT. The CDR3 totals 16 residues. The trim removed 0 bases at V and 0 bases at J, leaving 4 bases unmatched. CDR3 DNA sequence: TGTGCCAGCAGTTACTCAGGGACAGGAAGCTCCTACGAGCAGTACTTC. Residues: CASSYSGTGSSYEQYF.

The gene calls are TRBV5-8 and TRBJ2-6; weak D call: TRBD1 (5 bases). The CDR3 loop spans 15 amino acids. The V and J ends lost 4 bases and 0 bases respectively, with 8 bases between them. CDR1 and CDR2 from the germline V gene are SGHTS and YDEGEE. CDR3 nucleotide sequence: TGTGCCAGCAGCCGACAGATCTCTGGGGCCAACGTCCTGACTTTC. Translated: CASSRQISGANVLTF.

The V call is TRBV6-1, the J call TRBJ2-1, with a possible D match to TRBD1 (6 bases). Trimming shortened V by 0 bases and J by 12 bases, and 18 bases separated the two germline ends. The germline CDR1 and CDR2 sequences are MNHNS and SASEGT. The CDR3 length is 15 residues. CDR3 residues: CASSEAQGQVIGQFF. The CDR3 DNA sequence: TGTGCCAGCAGTGAAGCGCAGGGGCAGGTGATAGGGCAGTTCTTC.

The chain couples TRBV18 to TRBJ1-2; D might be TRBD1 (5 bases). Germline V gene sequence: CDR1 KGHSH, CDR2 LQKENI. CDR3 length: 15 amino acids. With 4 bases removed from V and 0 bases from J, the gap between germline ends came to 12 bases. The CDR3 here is CASSQGAGANYGYTF. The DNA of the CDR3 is TGTGCCAGCTCACAAGGGGCAGGCGCTAACTATGGCTACACCTTC.

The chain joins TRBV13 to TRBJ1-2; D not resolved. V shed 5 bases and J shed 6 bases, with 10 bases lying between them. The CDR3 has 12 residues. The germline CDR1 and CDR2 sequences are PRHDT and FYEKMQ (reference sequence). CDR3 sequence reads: CASSPGGNGYTF. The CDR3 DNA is TGTGCCAGCAGCCCGGGTGGAAATGGCTACACCTTC.

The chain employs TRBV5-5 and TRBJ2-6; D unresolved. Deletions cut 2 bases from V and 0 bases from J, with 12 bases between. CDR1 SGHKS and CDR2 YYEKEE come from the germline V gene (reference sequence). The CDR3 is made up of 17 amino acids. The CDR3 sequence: CASSLSGTLSGANVLTF. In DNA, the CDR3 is TGTGCCAGCAGCTTATCCGGTACCCTCTCTGGGGCCAACGTCCTGACTTTC.

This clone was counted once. The CDR3 loop is CASSQSGVRQGKEQYF. In nucleotides, the CDR3 is TGTGCCAGCAGCCAGAGCGGTGTACGGCAGGGGAAGGAGCAGTACTTC. This chain links TRBV3-1 (or the pseudogene TRBV3-2) with TRBJ2-7, with D possibly matching TRBD1 (6 bases). V was shortened by 3 bases and J by 7 bases, with 22 bases between the two germline ends. The V gene's germline CDR1 is LGHDT and CDR2 YNNKEL (reference sequence). The CDR3 covers 16 residues.

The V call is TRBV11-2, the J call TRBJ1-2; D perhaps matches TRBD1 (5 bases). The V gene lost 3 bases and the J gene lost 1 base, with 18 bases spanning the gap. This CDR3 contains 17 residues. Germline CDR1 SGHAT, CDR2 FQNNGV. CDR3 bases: TGTGCCAGCAGCTTGGTAGGGACGGATTTTTTTAACTATGGCTACACCTTC. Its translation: CASSLVGTDFFNYGYTF.

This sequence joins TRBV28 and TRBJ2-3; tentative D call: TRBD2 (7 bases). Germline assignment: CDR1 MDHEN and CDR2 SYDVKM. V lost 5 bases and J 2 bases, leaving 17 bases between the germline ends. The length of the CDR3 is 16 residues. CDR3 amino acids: CASSPGGGAPTDTQYF. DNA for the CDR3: TGTGCCAGCAGTCCAGGAGGGGGGGCCCCCACAGATACGCAGTATTTT. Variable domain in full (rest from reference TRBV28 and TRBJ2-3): DVKVTQSSRYLVKRTGEKVFLECVQDMDHENMFWYRQDPGLGLRLIYFSYDVKMKEKGDIPEGYSVSREKKERFSLILESASTNQTSMYLCASSPGGGAPTDTQYFGPGTRLTVL.

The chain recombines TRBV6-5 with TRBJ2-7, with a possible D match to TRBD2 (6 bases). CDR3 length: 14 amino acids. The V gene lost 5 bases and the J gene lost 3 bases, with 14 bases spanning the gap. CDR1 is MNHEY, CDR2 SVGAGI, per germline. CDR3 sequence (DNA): TGTGCCAGCAGTCCCGGAGGGGTCAGCTACGAGCAGTACTTC. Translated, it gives CASSPGGVSYEQYF.

CDR3: CASSRTGHNDNEQFF. In DNA form, the CDR3 reads TGTGCCAGCAGCCGGACGGGACACAATGACAATGAGCAGTTCTTC. The rearrangement links TRBV7-2 to TRBJ2-1, with TRBD1 as a possible D gene (6 bases). V lost 5 bases and J lost 5, with 16 bases in between. Germline CDR1 is SGHTA and CDR2 is FQGNSA. The CDR3 length is 15 residues.

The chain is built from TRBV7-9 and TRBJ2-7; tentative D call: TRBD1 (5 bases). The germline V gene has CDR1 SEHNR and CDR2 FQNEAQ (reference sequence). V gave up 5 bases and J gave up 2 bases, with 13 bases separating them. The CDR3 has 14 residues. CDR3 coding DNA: TGTGCCAGCAGCCTAAGGGGCAGGACCTACGAGCAGTACTTC. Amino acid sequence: CASSLRGRTYEQYF. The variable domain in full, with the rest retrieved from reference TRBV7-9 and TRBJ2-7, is DTGVSQNPRHKITKRGQNVTFRCDPISEHNRLYWYRQTLGQGPEFLTYFQNEAQLEKSRLLSDRFSAERPKGSFSTLEIQRTEQGDSAMYLCASSLRGRTYEQYFGPGTRLTVT.

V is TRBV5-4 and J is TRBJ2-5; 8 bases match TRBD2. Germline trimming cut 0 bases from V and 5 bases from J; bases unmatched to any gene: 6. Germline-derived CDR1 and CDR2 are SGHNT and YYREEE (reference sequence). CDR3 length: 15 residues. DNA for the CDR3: TGTGCCAGCAGCTTGGACGGGGGGGGCCGGGAGACCCAGTACTTC. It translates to CASSLDGGGRETQYF.

CDR3 sequence: CASSEARLGRTEAFF. The CDR3 bases are TGTGCCAGCAGTGAAGCCCGACTGGGGAGGACTGAAGCTTTCTTT. This chain uses TRBV2 with TRBJ1-1, with D uncertain. Trimming pared 0 bases from V and 5 bases from J, leaving 13 bases between. Per the germline V gene, CDR1 is SNHLY and CDR2 is FYNNEI. CDR3 length: 15 amino acids.

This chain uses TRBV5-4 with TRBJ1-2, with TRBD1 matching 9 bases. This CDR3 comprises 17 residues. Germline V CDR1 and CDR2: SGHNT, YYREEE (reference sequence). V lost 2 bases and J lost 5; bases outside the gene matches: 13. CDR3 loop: CASSFGDRAVMRYGYTF. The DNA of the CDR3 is TGTGCCAGCAGCTTTGGGGACAGGGCCGTAATGAGGTATGGCTACACCTTC.

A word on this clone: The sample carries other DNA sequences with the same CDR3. The CDR3 sequence: CASSLDRWGYTF. Here the CDR3 DNA reads TGTGCCAGCAGTTTGGACAGATGGGGCTACACCTTC. This chain connects TRBV28 to TRBJ1-2, with D perhaps matching TRBD1 (6 bases). The CDR3 sequence is 12 residues long. Germline CDR1 reads MDHEN; CDR2 reads SYDVKM. V lost 3 bases and J 8 bases, leaving 10 bases between the germline ends.

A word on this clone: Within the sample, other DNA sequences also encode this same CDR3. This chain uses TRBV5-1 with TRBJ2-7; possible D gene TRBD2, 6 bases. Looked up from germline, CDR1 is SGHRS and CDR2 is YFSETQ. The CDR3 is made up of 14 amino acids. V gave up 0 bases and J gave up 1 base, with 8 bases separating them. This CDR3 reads CASSLDRGSYEQYF. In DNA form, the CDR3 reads TGCGCCAGCAGCTTGGATCGGGGGTCCTACGAGCAGTACTTC.

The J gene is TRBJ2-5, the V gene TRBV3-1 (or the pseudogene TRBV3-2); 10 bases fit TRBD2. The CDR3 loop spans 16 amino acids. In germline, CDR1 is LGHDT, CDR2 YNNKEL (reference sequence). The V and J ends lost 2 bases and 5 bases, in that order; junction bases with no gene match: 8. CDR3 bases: TGTGCCAGCAGCCAACCGGCTAGCGGGGGCTCGGAGACCCAGTACTTC. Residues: CASSQPASGGSETQYF.

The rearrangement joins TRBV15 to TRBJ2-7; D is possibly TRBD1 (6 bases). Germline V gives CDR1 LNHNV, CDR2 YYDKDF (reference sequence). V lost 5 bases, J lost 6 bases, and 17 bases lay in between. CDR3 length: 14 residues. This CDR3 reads CATSSTNGGGEQYF. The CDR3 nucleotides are TGTGCCACCAGCTCCACTAATGGGGGCGGCGAGCAGTACTTC.

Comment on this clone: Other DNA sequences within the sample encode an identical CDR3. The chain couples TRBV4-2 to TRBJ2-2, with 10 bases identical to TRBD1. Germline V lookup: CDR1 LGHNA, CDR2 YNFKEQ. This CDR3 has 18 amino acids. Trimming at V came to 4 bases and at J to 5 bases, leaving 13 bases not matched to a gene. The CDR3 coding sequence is TGTGCCAGCAGCCTCGGGGCTGGACAGGGGGGGAGGACCGGGGAGCTGTTTTTT. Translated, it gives CASSLGAGQGGRTGELFF.

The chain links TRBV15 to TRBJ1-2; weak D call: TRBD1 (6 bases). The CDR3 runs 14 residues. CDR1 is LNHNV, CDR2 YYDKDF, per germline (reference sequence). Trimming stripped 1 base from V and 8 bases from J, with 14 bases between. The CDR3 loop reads CATSRGGGGSGYTF. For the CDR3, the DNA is TGTGCCACCAGCAGAGGAGGGGGAGGCTCGGGCTACACCTTC.

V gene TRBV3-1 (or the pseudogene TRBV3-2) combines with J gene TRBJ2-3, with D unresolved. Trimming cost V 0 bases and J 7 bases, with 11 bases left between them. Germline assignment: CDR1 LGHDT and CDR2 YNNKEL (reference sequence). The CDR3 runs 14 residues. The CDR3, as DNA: TGTGCCAGCAGCCAAGACCCCCTAGGAAATACGCAGTATTTT. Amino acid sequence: CASSQDPLGNTQYF.

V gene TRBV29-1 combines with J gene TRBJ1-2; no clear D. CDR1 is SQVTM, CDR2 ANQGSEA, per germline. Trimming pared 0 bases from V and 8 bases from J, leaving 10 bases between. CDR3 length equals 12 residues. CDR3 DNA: TGCAGCGTTGAAGAGGGAGAGGTGGGCTACACCTTC. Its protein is CSVEEGEVGYTF.

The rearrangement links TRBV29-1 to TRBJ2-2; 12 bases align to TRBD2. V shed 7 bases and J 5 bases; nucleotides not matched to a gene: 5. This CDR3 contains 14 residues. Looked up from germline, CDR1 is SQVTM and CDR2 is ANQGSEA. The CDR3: CSASGGAGTGELFF. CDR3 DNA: TGCAGCGCTAGCGGGGGGGCAGGGACCGGGGAGCTGTTTTTT.

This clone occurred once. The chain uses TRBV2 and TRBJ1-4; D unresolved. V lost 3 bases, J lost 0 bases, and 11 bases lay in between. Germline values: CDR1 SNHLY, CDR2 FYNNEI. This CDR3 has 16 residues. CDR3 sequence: CASSDPLFATNEKLFF. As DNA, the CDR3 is TGTGCCAGCAGTGACCCTTTATTTGCAACTAATGAAAAACTGTTTTTT.

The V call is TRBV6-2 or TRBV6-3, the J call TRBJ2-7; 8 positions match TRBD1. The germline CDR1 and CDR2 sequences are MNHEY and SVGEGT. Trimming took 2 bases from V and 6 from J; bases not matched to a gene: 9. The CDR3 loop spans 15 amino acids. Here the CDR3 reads CASSYGAGGFSEQYF. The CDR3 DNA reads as TGTGCCAGCAGTTACGGGGCAGGGGGCTTTAGCGAGCAGTACTTC.

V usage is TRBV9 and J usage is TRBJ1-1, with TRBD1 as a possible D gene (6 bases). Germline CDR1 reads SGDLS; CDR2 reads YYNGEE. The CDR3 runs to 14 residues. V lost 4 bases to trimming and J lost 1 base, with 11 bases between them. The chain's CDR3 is CASSLGGQNTEAFF. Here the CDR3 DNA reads TGTGCCAGCAGCCTAGGGGGACAGAACACTGAAGCTTTCTTT. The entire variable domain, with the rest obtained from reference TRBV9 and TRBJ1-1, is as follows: DSGVTQTPKHLITATGQRVTLRCSPRSGDLSVYWYQQSLDQGLQFLIQYYNGEERAKGNILERFSAQQFPDLHSELNLSSLELGDSALYFCASSLGGQNTEAFFGQGTRLTVV.

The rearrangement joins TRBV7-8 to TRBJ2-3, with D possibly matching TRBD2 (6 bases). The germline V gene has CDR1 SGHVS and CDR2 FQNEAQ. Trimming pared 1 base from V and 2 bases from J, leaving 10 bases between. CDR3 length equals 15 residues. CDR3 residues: CASSLVGGSTDTQYF. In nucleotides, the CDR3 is TGTGCCAGCAGCTTAGTGGGGGGATCCACAGATACGCAGTATTTT.